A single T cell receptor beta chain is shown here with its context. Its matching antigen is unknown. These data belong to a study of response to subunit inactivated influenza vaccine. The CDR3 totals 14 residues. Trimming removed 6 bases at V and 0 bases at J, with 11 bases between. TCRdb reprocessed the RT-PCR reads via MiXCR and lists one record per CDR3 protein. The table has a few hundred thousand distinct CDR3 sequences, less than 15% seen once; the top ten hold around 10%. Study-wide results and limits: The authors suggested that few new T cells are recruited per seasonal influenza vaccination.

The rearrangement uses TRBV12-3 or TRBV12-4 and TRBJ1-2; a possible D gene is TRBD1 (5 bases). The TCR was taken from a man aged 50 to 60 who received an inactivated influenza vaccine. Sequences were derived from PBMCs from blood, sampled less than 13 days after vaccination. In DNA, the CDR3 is TGTGCCAGCAGGGGACTGATGTCTAACTATGGCTACACCTTC. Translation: CASRGLMSNYGYTF.